This passage covers 30 T cell receptor beta chains from one sample sequenced in a study of T-cell memory formation after mild COVID-19. Each CDR3 protein gets one entry after TCRdb re-called the 5' RACE reads with MiXCR. Among 400,000 to 450,000 distinct CDR3 sequences listed, roughly 17% were seen once. The material sequenced was PBMCs or a T cell subset sorted from them (not recorded which). These receptors were taken from a man aged 18 to 29 who had mild COVID-19 (a few samples of this study predate the infection). Cell type and time point are not known.

This clonotype has just a few counts. The chain is built from TRBV7-2 and TRBJ2-1; 8 nucleotides match TRBD2. V shed 2 bases, J shed 8 bases, and the junction held 8 bases outside the gene matches. CDR1 is SGHTA and CDR2 is FQGNSA in the germline V gene. CDR3 length equals 15 residues. The CDR3 DNA sequence: TGTGCCAGCAGCTTATTAGCGGGGAATGTAGATGAGCAGTTCTTC. Amino acid sequence: CASSLLAGNVDEQFF.

The chain links TRBV30 to TRBJ1-1; 10 positions match TRBD1. V was pared by 6 bases and J by 4 bases, with 2 bases of the junction left unmatched. Per germline, CDR1 GTSNPN and CDR2 SVGIG (reference sequence). CDR3 length: 12 residues. The CDR3 nucleotides read TGTGCCTGTTGGGACAGGGGCACTGAAGCTTTCTTT. Amino acid sequence: CACWDRGTEAFF.

V usage is TRBV7-2 and J usage is TRBJ1-6; D ambiguous. The length of the CDR3 is 16 residues. Trimming took off 2 bases at V and 0 bases at J, with 8 bases between the two ends. Germline V gene data show CDR1 as SGHTA and CDR2 as FQGNSA. The CDR3 loop is CASSLSLFSYNSPLHF. As DNA, the CDR3 is TGTGCCAGCAGCTTAAGCCTTTTCTCCTATAATTCACCCCTCCACTTT.

The chain joins TRBV13 to TRBJ1-1; D is possibly TRBD1 (6 bases). Germline V gene data show CDR1 as PRHDT and CDR2 as FYEKMQ (reference sequence). The CDR3 is made up of 13 amino acids. V was shortened by 1 base and J by 9 bases, with 12 bases between the two germline ends. CDR3 sequence: CASSLVGATQAFF. Written as DNA, the CDR3 is TGTGCCAGCAGCTTAGTGGGGGCCACACAAGCTTTCTTT.

This clonotype was counted only a few times. The genes are TRBV29-1 and TRBJ1-2, with 9 nucleotides matching TRBD1. The germline CDR1 and CDR2 sequences are SQVTM and ANQGSEA. The length of the CDR3 is 13 residues. With V trimmed by 6 bases and J by 5 bases, 7 bases remained unmatched. The CDR3 DNA reads TGCAGCGTAGGACAGGGGCGGCCTTATGGCTACACCTTC. It yields the protein CSVGQGRPYGYTF.

The sample holds a few counts of this clonotype. CDR3 nucleotides: TGTGCCAGCAGTCGAGACAGGGAAGCTTTCTTT. This gives the protein CASSRDREAFF. This chain links TRBV6-2 or TRBV6-3 with TRBJ1-1, with a tentative D call TRBD1 (6 bases). The V and J ends lost 5 bases and 8 bases respectively, with 9 bases between them. The CDR3 loop spans 11 amino acids. The germline V gene has CDR1 MNHEY and CDR2 SVGEGT.

This chain joins TRBV18 and TRBJ1-4, with D unclear. The V gene's germline CDR1 is KGHSH and CDR2 LQKENI. There are 14 residues in the CDR3. Trimming removed 3 bases from V and 8 bases from J, with 13 bases in between. The CDR3 DNA reads as TGTGCCAGCTCACCCCAGGACGGGCGAGAAAAACTGTTTTTT. It specifies CASSPQDGREKLFF.

This clonotype turned up a few times. This sequence joins TRBV12-3 or TRBV12-4 and TRBJ2-2; 8 nucleotides line up with TRBD2. V was pared by 3 bases and J by 4 bases, with 10 bases of the junction left unmatched. The CDR3 covers 17 residues. The CDR3: CASSFLISGGPTGELFF. The CDR3 DNA reads as TGTGCCAGCAGTTTCCTCATCAGCGGGGGACCCACCGGGGAGCTGTTTTTT.

The chain uses TRBV5-1 and TRBJ1-6; unclear D gene. Trimming cost V 4 bases and J 3 bases, with 8 bases left between them. This CDR3 contains 14 residues. Germline V gene lookup returns CDR1 SGHRS and CDR2 YFSETQ. CDR3 DNA sequence: TGCGCCAGCAGCCCCGGCGGCTATAATTCACCCCTCCACTTT. It is translated as CASSPGGYNSPLHF.

This clonotype was counted between two and nine times. The rearrangement joins TRBV29-1 to TRBJ2-5, with 7 bases matching TRBD2. Unmatched junction bases numbered 3, after V lost 1 base and J lost 4 bases. From germline, CDR1 is SQVTM and CDR2 ANQGSEA. This CDR3 contains 13 residues. As DNA, the CDR3 is TGCAGCGTTGAAGTTCGGGGGGTAGAGACCCAGTACTTC. Protein sequence: CSVEVRGVETQYF.

This clonotype was detected ten times or more. J is TRBJ2-5 and V is TRBV4-3; D is undetermined. CDR1 is LGHNA and CDR2 is YSLEER in the germline V gene. Trimming left V 4 bases short and J 7 bases short, with 13 bases between. CDR3 size: 13 residues. The CDR3, as DNA: TGCGCCAGCAGCCTTACCGATTCGGGGACCCAGTACTTC. This codes for CASSLTDSGTQYF.

The gene calls are TRBV4-1 and TRBJ1-1; 10 bases map to TRBD1. Germline V gives CDR1 MGHRA, CDR2 YSYEKL. The V gene end was trimmed by 4 bases and the J gene end by 4 bases; junction bases not matched to a gene: 12. This CDR3 has 17 residues. Written as DNA, the CDR3 is TGCGCCAGCAGCCCCGGGGCGGGGCGGACAGGGGGCACTGAAGCTTTCTTT. It is translated as CASSPGAGRTGGTEAFF.

This clonotype showed up just a few times. The rearrangement joins TRBV30 to TRBJ2-4, with unresolved D. CDR3 length equals 12 residues. The germline gives CDR1 GTSNPN, CDR2 SVGIG (reference sequence). V lost 5 bases to trimming and J lost 4 bases, with 9 bases between them. CDR3 residues: CAWGQAKNIQYF. The CDR3 DNA sequence: TGTGCCTGGGGCCAGGCAAAAAACATTCAGTACTTC.

This clonotype was counted many times. CDR3 in DNA: TGTGCCAGCAGCTCCAGACAGGCGGGGGAGCTGTTTTTT. Translating it yields CASSSRQAGELFF. The chain uses TRBV7-8 and TRBJ2-2, with a possible D match to TRBD1 (6 bases). CDR1 is SGHVS, CDR2 FQNEAQ, per germline. The CDR3 runs to 13 residues. The V and J ends lost 4 bases and 8 bases respectively, with 11 bases between them.

The chain employs TRBV15 and TRBJ1-2, with TRBD1 matching 8 bases. The V and J ends lost 4 bases and 7 bases, in that order; junction bases with no gene match: 5. CDR3 length equals 13 residues. Germline CDR1 and CDR2: LNHNV and YYDKDF (reference sequence). This CDR3 is CATSTGTGLGYTF. The CDR3 DNA is TGTGCCACCAGCACCGGGACAGGCCTTGGCTACACCTTC. Complete variable domain (other parts from reference TRBV15 and TRBJ1-2): DAMVIQNPRYQVTQFGKPVTLSCSQTLNHNVMYWYQQKSSQAPKLLFHYYDKDFNNEADTPDNFQSRRPNTSFCFLDIRSPGLGDTAMYLCATSTGTGLGYTFGSGTRLTVV.

This clonotype was recorded a few times. The chain links TRBV20-1 to TRBJ2-3; D gene unclear. V was trimmed by 3 bases and J by 5 bases, leaving 6 bases between them. Germline assignment: CDR1 DFQATT and CDR2 SNEGSKA (reference sequence). CDR3 length equals 11 residues. The CDR3 loop reads CSARARDTQYF. CDR3 coding DNA: TGCAGTGCTAGGGCAAGAGATACGCAGTATTTT.

This clonotype was found a few times. The rearrangement uses TRBV7-3 and TRBJ2-3; no definite D call. The CDR3 spans 14 residues. V was clipped by 6 bases and J by 2 bases, with 12 bases between them. Germline V gene data show CDR1 as SGHTA and CDR2 as FQGTGA. As DNA, the CDR3 is TGTGCCAGCAGACTGAGCCCCTCCACAGATACGCAGTATTTT. This encodes CASRLSPSTDTQYF.

This clonotype came up a few times. The CDR3 region has the DNA TGTGCCAGCACCCGGGAAGGGGACACTGAAGCTTTCTTT. Its protein product is CASTREGDTEAFF. The genes are TRBV6-5 and TRBJ1-1, with D tentatively TRBD1 (5 bases). The V gene's germline CDR1 is MNHEY and CDR2 SVGAGI. The ends were cut back, 7 bases at V and 3 bases at J, with 12 bases in the middle. This CDR3 is built from 13 residues.

As to this clonotype: At one end the junction does not follow the germline gene, possibly because of a read error. The chain links TRBV15 to TRBJ1-4; 7 positions match TRBD1. Per the germline V gene, CDR1 is LNHNV and CDR2 is YYDKDF (reference sequence). The CDR3 totals 13 residues. The CDR3 is CATSRDPQTGTVF. CDR3 in DNA: TGTGCCACCAGCAGAGATCCTCAGACAGGGACGGTTTTT.

The V gene is TRBV7-8, the J gene TRBJ2-3; 8 bases fit TRBD1. CDR1 and CDR2 from the germline V gene are SGHVS and FQNEAQ. Trimming at V came to 1 base and at J to 6 bases, leaving 9 bases not matched to a gene. The CDR3 runs 16 residues. CDR3 sequence: CASSLEAGQGYDTQYF. CDR3 DNA sequence: TGTGCCAGCAGCTTAGAGGCTGGACAGGGTTACGATACGCAGTATTTT.

The V call is TRBV9, the J call TRBJ2-4; possibly TRBD1 for D (6 bases). CDR1 is SGDLS and CDR2 is YYNGEE in the germline V gene. This CDR3 region has 14 residues. V was pared by 6 bases and J by 1 base, with 11 bases between. CDR3 sequence: CASNDGQAKNIQYF. Written as DNA, the CDR3 is TGTGCCAGCAACGACGGACAGGCCAAAAACATTCAGTACTTC.

This chain connects TRBV7-9 to TRBJ2-7; no firm D call. There are 13 residues in the CDR3. Between the trimmed V and J ends, which lost 2 bases and 3 bases, there was a span of 8 bases. Germline assignment: CDR1 SEHNR and CDR2 FQNEAQ (reference sequence). The CDR3 coding sequence is TGTGCCAGCAGCTTAAAGGGCCACTACGAGCAGTACGTC. Amino acids: CASSLKGHYEQYV.

This clonotype was seen ten or more times. The chain couples TRBV5-1 to TRBJ2-7, with TRBD1 matching 9 bases. Per germline, CDR1 SGHRS and CDR2 YFSETQ. CDR3 length: 16 amino acids. V lost 4 bases to trimming and J lost 6 bases; unmatched junction nucleotides: 14. The DNA for the CDR3 is TGCGCCAGCAGCCCCGGGACAGGGCGGGCCGCGTTCGAGCAGTACGTC. Its translation is CASSPGTGRAAFEQYV.

The chain is built from TRBV6-2 or TRBV6-3 and TRBJ2-3; 12 nucleotides align to TRBD2. Germline V gene lookup returns CDR1 MNHEY and CDR2 SVGEGT. V shed 0 bases, J shed 5 bases, and the junction held 3 bases outside the gene matches. The CDR3 has 16 amino acids. This chain's CDR3 is CASSYSGLAGKDTQYF. The CDR3, as DNA: TGTGCCAGCAGTTACTCAGGACTAGCGGGGAAAGATACGCAGTATTTT.

The chain is built from TRBV20-1 and TRBJ1-3; maybe TRBD1 (6 bases). Trimming left V 1 base short and J 4 bases short, with 11 bases between. Looked up from germline, CDR1 is DFQATT and CDR2 is SNEGSKA (reference sequence). The CDR3 has 14 residues. CDR3 nucleotides: TGCAGTGCTAGAGTTTGGGGGGCAGGAAACACCATATATTTT. Its translation: CSARVWGAGNTIYF.

The genes are TRBV27 and TRBJ1-2, with D tentatively TRBD1 (6 bases). Germline loops: CDR1 MNHEY, CDR2 SMNVEV (reference sequence). V lost 2 bases and J 4 bases, leaving 11 bases between the germline ends. This CDR3 is 14 amino acids long. The DNA of the CDR3 is TGTGCCAGCAGTTTACAAGGGACAAGCTATGGCTACACCTTC. As protein: CASSLQGTSYGYTF.

This clonotype was counted at least ten times. The J gene is TRBJ2-3, the V gene TRBV4-3; D may be TRBD2 (5 bases). Trimming took 2 bases from V and 4 from J, leaving 16 bases between them. Germline assignment: CDR1 LGHNA and CDR2 YSLEER. The CDR3 contains 16 residues. CDR3 region: CASSQQPSPVPDTQYF. The CDR3 region has the DNA TGCGCCAGCAGCCAACAGCCTAGCCCAGTCCCAGATACGCAGTATTTT.

This clonotype was seen more than once but under ten times. The chain has TRBV12-3 or TRBV12-4 and TRBJ1-1; 9 positions agree with TRBD1. CDR3 length equals 14 residues. V dropped 10 bases and J dropped 5; count of bases not matched to a gene: 11. CDR3 region: CATLTGGLGTEAFF. The DNA for the CDR3 is TGTGCCACCCTGACAGGGGGTTTGGGGACTGAAGCTTTCTTT.

The V and J genes are TRBV6-6 and TRBJ1-2; D is unclear. The CDR3 consists of 16 residues. CDR1 and CDR2 from the germline V gene are MNHNY and SVGAGI (reference sequence). Trimming took off 2 bases at V and 1 base at J, with 14 bases between the two ends. CDR3 DNA sequence: TGTGCCAGCAGTTACAGGTCCGACGGCCGTAACTATGGCTACACCTTC. It encodes CASSYRSDGRNYGYTF.

This clonotype was counted only a few times. The chain joins TRBV5-1 to TRBJ1-6; D is undetermined. V was pared by 3 bases and J by 0 bases, with 13 bases between. The CDR3 is made up of 17 amino acids. Germline V lookup: CDR1 SGHRS, CDR2 YFSETQ. The CDR3 region is CASSYAGPSSYNSPLHF. The CDR3 DNA sequence: TGCGCCAGCAGCTATGCAGGCCCGAGCTCCTATAATTCACCCCTCCACTTT. The full variable domain, completed using reference TRBV5-1 and TRBJ1-6, is KAGVTQTPRYLIKTRGQQVTLSCSPISGHRSVSWYQQTPGQGLQFLFEYFSETQRNKGNFPGRFSGRQFSNSRSEMNVSTLELGDSALYLCASSYAGPSSYNSPLHFGNGTRLTVT.